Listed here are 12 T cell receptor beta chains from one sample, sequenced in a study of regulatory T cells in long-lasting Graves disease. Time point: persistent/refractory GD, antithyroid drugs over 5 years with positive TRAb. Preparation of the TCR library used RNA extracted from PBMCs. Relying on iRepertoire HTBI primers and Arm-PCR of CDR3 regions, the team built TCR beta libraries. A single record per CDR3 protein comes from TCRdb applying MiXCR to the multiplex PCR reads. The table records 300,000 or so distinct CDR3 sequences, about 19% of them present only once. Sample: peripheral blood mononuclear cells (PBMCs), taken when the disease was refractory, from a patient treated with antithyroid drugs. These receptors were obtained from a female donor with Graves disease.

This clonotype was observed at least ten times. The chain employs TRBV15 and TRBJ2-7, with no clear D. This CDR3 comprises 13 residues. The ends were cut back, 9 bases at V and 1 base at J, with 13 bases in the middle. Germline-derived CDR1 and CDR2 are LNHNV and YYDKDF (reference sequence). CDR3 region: CATAIPGSYEQYF. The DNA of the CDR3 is TGTGCCACTGCCATCCCTGGATCCTACGAGCAGTACTTC.

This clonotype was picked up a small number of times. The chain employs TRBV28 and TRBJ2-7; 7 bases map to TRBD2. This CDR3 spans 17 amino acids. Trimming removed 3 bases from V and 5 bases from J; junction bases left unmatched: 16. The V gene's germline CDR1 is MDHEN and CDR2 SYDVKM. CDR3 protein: CASSFHQGGPLADEQYF. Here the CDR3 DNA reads TGTGCCAGCAGTTTCCACCAGGGAGGGCCTTTGGCGGACGAGCAGTACTTC.

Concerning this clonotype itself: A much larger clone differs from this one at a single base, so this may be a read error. The CDR3 sequence: CATGQRMYEQYF. The CDR3 DNA reads as TGTGCCACGGGACAGAGGATGTACGAGCAGTACTTC. This rearrangement joins TRBV24-1 to TRBJ2-7; 7 bases align to TRBD1. The CDR3 is 12 residues long. Germline V gene sequence: CDR1 KGHDR, CDR2 SFDVKD. With 10 bases clipped from V and 4 bases from J, the junction kept 6 bases outside the gene matches.

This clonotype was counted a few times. The CDR3 DNA follows: TGCAGTGCTAAAGGGATCCTAAGACTAGCGCTCTTTACCTACGAGCAGTACTTC. It translates to CSAKGILRLALFTYEQYF. This chain uses TRBV20-1 with TRBJ2-7, with TRBD2 matching over 8 bases. Germline V gene data show CDR1 as DFQATT and CDR2 as SNEGSKA (reference sequence). The CDR3 consists of 18 residues. Losses at the gene ends were 4 bases for V and 2 bases for J; bases not matched to a gene: 19.

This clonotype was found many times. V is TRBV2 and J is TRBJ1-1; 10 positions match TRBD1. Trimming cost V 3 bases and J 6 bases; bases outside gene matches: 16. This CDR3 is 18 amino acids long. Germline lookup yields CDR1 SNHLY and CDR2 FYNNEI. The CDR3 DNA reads TGTGCCAGCAGTGACAGCCTCCGGGACAGGGGCGGGAGGGCTGAAGCTTTCTTT. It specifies CASSDSLRDRGGRAEAFF.

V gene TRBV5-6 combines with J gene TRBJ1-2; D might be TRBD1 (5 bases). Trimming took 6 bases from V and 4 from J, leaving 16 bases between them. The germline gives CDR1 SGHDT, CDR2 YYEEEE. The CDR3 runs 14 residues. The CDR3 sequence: CASTGARASYGYTF. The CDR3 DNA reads TGTGCCAGCACGGGTGCCAGGGCTTCCTATGGCTACACCTTC.

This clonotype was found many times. CDR3 nucleotides: TGTGCCAGCTCATCCGGACTAGCGGGAGGAGAGACCCAGTACTTC. This gives the protein CASSSGLAGGETQYF. V usage is TRBV18 and J usage is TRBJ2-5; 14 nucleotides agree with TRBD2. The CDR3 loop spans 15 amino acids. CDR1 and CDR2 (germline): KGHSH, LQKENI. Trimming cost V 5 bases and J 4 bases; bases outside gene matches: 3.

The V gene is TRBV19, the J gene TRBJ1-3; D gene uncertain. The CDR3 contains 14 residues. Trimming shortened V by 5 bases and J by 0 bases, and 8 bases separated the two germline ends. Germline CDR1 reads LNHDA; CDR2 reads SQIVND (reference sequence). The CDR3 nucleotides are TGTGCCAGTAGTTACAGCGACTCTGGAAACACCATATATTTT. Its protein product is CASSYSDSGNTIYF.

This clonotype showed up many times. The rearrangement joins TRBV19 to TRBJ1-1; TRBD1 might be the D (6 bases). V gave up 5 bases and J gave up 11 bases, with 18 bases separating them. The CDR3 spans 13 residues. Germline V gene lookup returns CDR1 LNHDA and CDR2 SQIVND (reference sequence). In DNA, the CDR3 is TGTGCCAGTAGTGTCCGGGACACCCGAATGGCTTTCTTT. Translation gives CASSVRDTRMAFF.

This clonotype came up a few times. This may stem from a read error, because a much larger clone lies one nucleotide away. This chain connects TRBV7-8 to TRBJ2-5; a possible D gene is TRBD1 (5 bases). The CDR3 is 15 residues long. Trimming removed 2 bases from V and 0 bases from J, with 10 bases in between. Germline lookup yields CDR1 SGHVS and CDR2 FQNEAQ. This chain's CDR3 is CASSLHWTYQETQYF. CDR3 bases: TGTGCCAGCAGCTTACACTGGACATACCAAGAGACCCAGTACTTC.

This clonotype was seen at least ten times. In DNA, the CDR3 is TGTGCCAGCAGAAGCTCCACAGGAAACTATGGCTACACCTTC. This sequence encodes CASRSSTGNYGYTF. The V and J genes are TRBV12-3 or TRBV12-4 and TRBJ1-2; D is possibly TRBD1 (5 bases). Trimming removed 6 bases from V and 2 bases from J, with 13 bases in between. This CDR3 spans 14 amino acids.

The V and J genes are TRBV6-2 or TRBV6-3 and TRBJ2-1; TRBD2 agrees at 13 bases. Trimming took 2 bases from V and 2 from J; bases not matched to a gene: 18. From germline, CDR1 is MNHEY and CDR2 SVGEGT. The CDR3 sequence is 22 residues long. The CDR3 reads CASSYRPAGRGLAGVPYNEQFF. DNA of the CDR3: TGTGCCAGCAGTTACCGGCCTGCAGGACGAGGACTAGCGGGAGTCCCCTACAATGAGCAGTTCTTC.